This T cell receptor beta chain was documented in a study of graft-versus-host responses after intestinal transplantation. Across the study: Recipients underwent multivisceral, liver-intestinal, or isolated intestinal transplants. Induction using anti-thymocyte globulin, followed by tacrolimus and steroids for approximately 3 years, was given to all recipients.

Stimulators, around 200,000 irradiated and violet-dye-labeled cells, were plated with around 200,000 CFSE-labeled responder cells. Sorting after the reaction isolated proliferating CFSE-low CD3+CD4+ and CD3+CD8+ responders. This CDR3 has 12 amino acids. Only in-frame clones appear in the TCRdb table, and some are missing; sequencing was by immunoSEQ multiplex PCR. The sample shows around 14,000 clones, more than 30% of them seen only once. The clonotype was recovered from a human patient who received an intestinal transplant. Here the sequenced sample was alloreactive CD8+ T cells from a mixed lymphocyte reaction culture, taken before intestinal transplant. The sample's subset: CFSE-low proliferating T cells sorted from roughly six-day pre-transplant mixed lymphocyte reaction (GvH or HvG direction). This rearrangement joins TRBV21-1 to TRBJ2-7; TRBD1, the table's D call, was not compared with the DNA. TRBV21-1 is given as a pseudogene. The CDR3 bases are TGTGCCAGAAGACAGTCACCCTACGAGCAGTACTTC. Translating gives CARRQSPYEQYF.